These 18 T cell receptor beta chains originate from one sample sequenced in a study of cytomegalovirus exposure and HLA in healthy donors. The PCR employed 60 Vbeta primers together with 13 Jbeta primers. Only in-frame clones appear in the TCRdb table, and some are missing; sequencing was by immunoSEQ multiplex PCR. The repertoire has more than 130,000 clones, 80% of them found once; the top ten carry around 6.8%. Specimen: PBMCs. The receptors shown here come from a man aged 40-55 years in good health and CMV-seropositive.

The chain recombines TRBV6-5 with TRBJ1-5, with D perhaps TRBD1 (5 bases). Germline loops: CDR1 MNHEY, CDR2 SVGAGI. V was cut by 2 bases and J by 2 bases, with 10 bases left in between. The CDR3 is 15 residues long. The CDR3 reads CASSYAGPGNQPQHF. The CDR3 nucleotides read TGTGCCAGCAGTTACGCAGGGCCTGGCAATCAGCCCCAGCATTTT.

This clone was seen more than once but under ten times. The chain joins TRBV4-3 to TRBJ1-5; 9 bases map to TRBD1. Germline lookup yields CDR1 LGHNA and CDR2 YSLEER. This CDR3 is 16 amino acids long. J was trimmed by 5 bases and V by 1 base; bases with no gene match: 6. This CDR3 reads CASSQALRTGDQPQHF. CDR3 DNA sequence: TGCGCCAGCAGCCAAGCTCTTCGGACAGGGGATCAGCCCCAGCATTTT.

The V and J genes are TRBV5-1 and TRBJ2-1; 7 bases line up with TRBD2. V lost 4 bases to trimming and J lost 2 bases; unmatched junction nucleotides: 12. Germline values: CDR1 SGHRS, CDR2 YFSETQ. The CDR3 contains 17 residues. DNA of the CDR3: TGCGCCAGCAGCCCCAGACTAGCTCGGGGGGCCTACAATGAGCAGTTCTTC. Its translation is CASSPRLARGAYNEQFF.

CDR3 protein: CASSLSATSPTDTQYF. The CDR3 DNA follows: TGCGCCAGCAGCTTAAGCGCCACATCCCCCACAGATACGCAGTATTTT. The chain recombines TRBV5-1 with TRBJ2-3; D unclear. Per germline, CDR1 SGHRS and CDR2 YFSETQ. The CDR3 is 16 amino acids. The V and J ends lost 2 bases and 2 bases respectively, with 15 bases between them.

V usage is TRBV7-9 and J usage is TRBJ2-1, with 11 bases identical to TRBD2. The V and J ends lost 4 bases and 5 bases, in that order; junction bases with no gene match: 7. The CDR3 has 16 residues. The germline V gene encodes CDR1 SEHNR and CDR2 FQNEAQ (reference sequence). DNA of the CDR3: TGTGCCAGCAGCTACCCTCTAGCGGGAGGAGACAATGAGCAGTTCTTC. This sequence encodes CASSYPLAGGDNEQFF.

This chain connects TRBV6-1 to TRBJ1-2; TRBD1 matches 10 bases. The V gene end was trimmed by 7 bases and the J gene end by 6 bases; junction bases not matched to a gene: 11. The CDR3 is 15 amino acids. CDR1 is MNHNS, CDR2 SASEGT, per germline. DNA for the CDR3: TGTGCCAGCACTATATACCTTGACAGGGGGCATGGCTACACCTTC. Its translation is CASTIYLDRGHGYTF.

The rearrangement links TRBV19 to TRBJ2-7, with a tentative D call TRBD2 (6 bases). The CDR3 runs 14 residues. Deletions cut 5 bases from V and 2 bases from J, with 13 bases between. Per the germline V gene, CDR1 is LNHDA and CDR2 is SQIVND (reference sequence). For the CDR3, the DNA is TGTGCCAGTAGTTTTGGCGGGATCCCCTACGAGCAGTACTTC. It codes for CASSFGGIPYEQYF.

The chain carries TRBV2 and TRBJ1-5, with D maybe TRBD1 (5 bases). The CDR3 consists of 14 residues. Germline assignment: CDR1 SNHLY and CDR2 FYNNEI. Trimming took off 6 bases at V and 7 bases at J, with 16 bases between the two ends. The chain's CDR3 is CASRTGMGQQPQHF. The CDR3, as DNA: TGTGCCAGCAGGACTGGAATGGGGCAACAGCCCCAGCATTTT.

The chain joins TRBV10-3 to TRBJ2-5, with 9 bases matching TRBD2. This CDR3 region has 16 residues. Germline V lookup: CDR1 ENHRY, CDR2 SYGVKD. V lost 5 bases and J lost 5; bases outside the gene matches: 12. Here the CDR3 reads CAISRAGGTKGETQYF. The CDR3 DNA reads TGTGCCATCAGTCGAGCGGGAGGCACGAAGGGGGAGACCCAGTACTTC.

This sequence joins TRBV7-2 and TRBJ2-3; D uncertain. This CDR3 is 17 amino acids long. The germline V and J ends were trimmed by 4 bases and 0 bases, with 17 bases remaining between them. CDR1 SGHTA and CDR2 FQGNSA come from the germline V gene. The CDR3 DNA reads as TGTGCCAGCAGCTCACCCCCCACGGGTTCTAGCACAGATACGCAGTATTTT. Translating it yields CASSSPPTGSSTDTQYF.

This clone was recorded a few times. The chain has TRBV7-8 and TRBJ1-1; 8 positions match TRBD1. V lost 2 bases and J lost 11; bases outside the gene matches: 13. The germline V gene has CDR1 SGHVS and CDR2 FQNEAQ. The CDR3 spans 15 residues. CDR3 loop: CASSLTRGTGNRAFF. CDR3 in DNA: TGTGCCAGCAGCTTAACTAGGGGGACAGGCAATCGGGCTTTCTTT.

CDR3 sequence: CASSQGQGAGYEQYF. In DNA form, the CDR3 reads TGTGCCAGCAGCCAAGGACAGGGGGCGGGCTACGAGCAGTACTTC. This chain connects TRBV7-2 to TRBJ2-7; 11 positions agree with TRBD1. CDR1 is SGHTA, CDR2 FQGNSA, per germline. Unmatched junction bases numbered 6, after V lost 5 bases and J lost 3 bases. This CDR3 comprises 15 residues.

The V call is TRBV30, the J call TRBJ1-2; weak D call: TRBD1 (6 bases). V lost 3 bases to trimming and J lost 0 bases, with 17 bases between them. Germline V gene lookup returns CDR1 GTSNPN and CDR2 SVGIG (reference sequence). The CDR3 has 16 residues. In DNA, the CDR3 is TGTGCCTGGAGGGAAACCGGACAGCGGACTAACTATGGCTACACCTTC. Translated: CAWRETGQRTNYGYTF.

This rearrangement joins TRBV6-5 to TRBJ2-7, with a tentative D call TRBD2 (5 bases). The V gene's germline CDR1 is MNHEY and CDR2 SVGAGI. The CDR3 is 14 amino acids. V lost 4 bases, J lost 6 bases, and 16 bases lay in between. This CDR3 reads CASSLIPTRGEQYF. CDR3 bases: TGTGCCAGCAGTTTAATCCCGACTCGGGGCGAGCAGTACTTC.

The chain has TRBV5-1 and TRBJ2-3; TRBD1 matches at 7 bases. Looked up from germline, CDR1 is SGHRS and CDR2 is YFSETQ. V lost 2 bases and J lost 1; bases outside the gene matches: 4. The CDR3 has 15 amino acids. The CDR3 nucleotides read TGCGCCAGCAGCTTTACAGGGGACCGCACAGATACGCAGTATTTT. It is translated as CASSFTGDRTDTQYF. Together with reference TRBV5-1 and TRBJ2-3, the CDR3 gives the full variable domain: KAGVTQTPRYLIKTRGQQVTLSCSPISGHRSVSWYQQTPGQGLQFLFEYFSETQRNKGNFPGRFSGRQFSNSRSEMNVSTLELGDSALYLCASSFTGDRTDTQYFGPGTRLTVL.

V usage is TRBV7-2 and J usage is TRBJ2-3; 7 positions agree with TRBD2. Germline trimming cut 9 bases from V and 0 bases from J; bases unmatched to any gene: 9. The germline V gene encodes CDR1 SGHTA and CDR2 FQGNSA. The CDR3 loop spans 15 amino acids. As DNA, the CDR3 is TGTGCCAGTCACACGGGAGGATCAAGCACAGATACGCAGTATTTT. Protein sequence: CASHTGGSSTDTQYF.

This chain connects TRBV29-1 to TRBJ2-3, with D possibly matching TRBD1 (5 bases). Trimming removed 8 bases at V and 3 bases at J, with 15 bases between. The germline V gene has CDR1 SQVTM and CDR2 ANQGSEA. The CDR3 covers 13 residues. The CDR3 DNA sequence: TGCAGCCTTAGGGGCTTGACTACAGATACGCAGTATTTT. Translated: CSLRGLTTDTQYF.

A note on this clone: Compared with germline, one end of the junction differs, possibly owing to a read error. DNA of the CDR3: TGTGCCAGCAGCCCCCGCCCGACTAGCTCCCACGAGCAGTACTTC. This sequence encodes CASSPRPTSSHEQYF. The genes are TRBV7-2 and TRBJ2-7; TRBD2 matches at 7 bases. The V gene's germline CDR1 is SGHTA and CDR2 FQGNSA. The CDR3 is 15 amino acids. The full variable domain, completed using reference TRBV7-2 and TRBJ2-7, is GAGVSQSPSNKVTEKGKDVELRCDPISGHTALYWYRQSLGQGLEFLIYFQGNSAPDKSGLPSDRFSAERTGGSVSTLTIQRTQQEDSAVYLCASSPRPTSSHEQYFGPGTRLTVT.